This T cell receptor (beta chain) was observed in a study of blood T cell repertoires in COVID-19. In the study overall: Acute and convalescent COVID-19 specimens originated in the United States, Italy and Spain. PBMCs, B-cell-depleted T cells, or T cells were the source of the cDNA or gDNA that made up the material.

J was trimmed by 0 bases and V by 4 bases; bases with no gene match: 9. CDR1 is KGHSH and CDR2 is LQKENI in the germline V gene. This CDR3 comprises 17 residues. The assay was immunoSEQ multiplex PCR, and TCRdb's table has in-frame clones only and misses some. The sample comprises 90,000 to 140,000 clones, about 76% of which are singletons, and approximately 40% rests with the top ten. The specimen was peripheral blood. The chain couples TRBV18 to TRBJ1-3; 7 positions agree with TRBD1. This clonotype was obtained from an elderly man with acute or convalescent COVID-19. The CDR3 DNA is TGTGCCAGCTCACGATGGGACAGCCCTAGCTCTGGAAACACCATATATTTT. Its translation: CASSRWDSPSSGNTIYF.